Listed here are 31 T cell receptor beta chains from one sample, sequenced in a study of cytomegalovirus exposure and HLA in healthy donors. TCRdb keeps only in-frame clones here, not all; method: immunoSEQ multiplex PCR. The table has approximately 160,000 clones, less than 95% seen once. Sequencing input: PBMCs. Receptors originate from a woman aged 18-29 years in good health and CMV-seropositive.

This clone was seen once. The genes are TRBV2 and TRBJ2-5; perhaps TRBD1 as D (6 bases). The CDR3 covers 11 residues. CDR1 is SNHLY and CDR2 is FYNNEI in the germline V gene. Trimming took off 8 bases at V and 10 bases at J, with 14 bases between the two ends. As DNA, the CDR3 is TGTGCCAGCCAGAACCAGGGGCTCCAGTACTTC. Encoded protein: CASQNQGLQYF.

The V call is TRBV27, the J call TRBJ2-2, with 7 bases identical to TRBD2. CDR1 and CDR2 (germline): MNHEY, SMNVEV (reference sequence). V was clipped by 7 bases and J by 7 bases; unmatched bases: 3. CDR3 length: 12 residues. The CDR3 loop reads CASISGGGELFF. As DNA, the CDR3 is TGTGCCAGCATCTCGGGGGGCGGGGAGCTGTTTTTT.

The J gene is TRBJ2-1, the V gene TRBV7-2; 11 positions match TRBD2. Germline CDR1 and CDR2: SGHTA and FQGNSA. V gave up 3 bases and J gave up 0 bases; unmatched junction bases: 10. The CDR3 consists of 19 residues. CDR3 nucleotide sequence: TGTGCCAGCAGCTTTAGCGTGACGACTAGCGGGGCCTCCTACAATGAGCAGTTCTTC. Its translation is CASSFSVTTSGASYNEQFF.

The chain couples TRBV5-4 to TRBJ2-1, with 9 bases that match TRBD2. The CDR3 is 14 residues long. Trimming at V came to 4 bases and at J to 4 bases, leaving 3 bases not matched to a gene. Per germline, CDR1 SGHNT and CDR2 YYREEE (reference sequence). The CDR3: CASSVLAGYNEQFF. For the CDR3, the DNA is TGTGCCAGCAGCGTTCTAGCGGGGTACAATGAGCAGTTCTTC.

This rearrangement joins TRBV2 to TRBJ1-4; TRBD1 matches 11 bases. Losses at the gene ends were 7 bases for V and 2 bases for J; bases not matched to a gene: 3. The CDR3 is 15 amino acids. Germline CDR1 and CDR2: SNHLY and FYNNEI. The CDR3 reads CASKGTGGTNEKLFF. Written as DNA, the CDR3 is TGTGCCAGCAAAGGGACAGGGGGGACTAATGAAAAACTGTTTTTT.

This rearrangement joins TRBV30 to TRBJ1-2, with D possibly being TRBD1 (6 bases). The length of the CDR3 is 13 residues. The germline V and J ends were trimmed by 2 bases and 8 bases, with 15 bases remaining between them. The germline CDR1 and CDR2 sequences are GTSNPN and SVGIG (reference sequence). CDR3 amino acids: CAWSSMRGRGYTF. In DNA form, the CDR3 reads TGTGCCTGGAGTTCCATGAGGGGGAGAGGCTACACCTTC. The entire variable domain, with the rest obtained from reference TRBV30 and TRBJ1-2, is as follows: SQTIHQWPATLVQPVGSPLSLECTVEGTSNPNLYWYRQAAGRGLQLLFYSVGIGQISSEVPQNLSASRPQDRQFILSSKKLLLSDSGFYLCAWSSMRGRGYTFGSGTRLTVV.

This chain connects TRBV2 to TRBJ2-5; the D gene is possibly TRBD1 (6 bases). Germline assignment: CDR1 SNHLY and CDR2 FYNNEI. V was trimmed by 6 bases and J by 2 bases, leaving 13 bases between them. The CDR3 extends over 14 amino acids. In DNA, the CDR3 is TGTGCCAGCAGCACCCGACAGGATCAAGAGACCCAGTACTTC. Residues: CASSTRQDQETQYF.

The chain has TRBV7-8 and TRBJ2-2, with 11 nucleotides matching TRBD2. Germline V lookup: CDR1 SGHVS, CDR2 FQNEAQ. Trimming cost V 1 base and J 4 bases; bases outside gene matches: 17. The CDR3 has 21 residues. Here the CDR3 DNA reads TGTGCCAGCAGCTTAGGTGGTCTGGCACTAGCGGGAGTCAGAGGCACCGGGGAGCTGTTTTTT. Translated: CASSLGGLALAGVRGTGELFF.

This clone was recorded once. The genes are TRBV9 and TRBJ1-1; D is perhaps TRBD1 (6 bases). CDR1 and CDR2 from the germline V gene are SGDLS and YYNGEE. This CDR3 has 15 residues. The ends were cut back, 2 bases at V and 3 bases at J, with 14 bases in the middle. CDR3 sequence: CASSVPTGRDTEAFF. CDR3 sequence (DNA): TGTGCCAGCAGCGTGCCGACAGGTAGAGACACTGAAGCTTTCTTT.

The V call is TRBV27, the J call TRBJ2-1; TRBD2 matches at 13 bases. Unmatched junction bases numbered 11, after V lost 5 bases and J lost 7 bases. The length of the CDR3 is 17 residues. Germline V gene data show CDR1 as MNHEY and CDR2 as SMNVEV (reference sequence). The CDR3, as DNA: TGTGCCAGCAGTCCTACGGTACTAGCGGGGGGGCCTAATGAGCAGTTCTTC. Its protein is CASSPTVLAGGPNEQFF.

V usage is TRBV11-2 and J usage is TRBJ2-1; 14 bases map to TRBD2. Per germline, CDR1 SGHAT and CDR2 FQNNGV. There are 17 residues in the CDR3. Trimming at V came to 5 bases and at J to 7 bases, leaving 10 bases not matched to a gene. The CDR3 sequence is CASSRGNGLAGGNEQFF. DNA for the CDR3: TGTGCCAGCAGCCGTGGTAATGGACTAGCGGGAGGTAATGAGCAGTTCTTC.

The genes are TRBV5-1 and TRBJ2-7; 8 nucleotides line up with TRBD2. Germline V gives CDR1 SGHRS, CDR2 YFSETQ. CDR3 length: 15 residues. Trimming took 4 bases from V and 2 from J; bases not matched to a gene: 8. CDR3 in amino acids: CASSPSGRDTYEQYF. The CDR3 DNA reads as TGCGCCAGCAGCCCGTCCGGGAGGGATACCTACGAGCAGTACTTC.

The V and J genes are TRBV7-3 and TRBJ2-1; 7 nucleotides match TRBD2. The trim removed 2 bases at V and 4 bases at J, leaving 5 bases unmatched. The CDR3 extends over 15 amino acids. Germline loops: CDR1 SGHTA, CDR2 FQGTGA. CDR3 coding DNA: TGTGCCAGCAGCTTAGCCAGCGGGATGTACAATGAGCAGTTCTTC. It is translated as CASSLASGMYNEQFF.

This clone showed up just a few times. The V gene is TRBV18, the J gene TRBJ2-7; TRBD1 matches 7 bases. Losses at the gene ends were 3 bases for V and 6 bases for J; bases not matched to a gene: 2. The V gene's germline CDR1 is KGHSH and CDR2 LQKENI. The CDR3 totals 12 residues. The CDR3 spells CASSPRTGEQYF. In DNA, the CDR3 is TGTGCCAGCTCACCCCGGACAGGCGAGCAGTACTTC.

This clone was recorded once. The DNA for the CDR3 is TGTGCCAGCAGCCCAGGACTAGCGGGAGTAGATGATGAGCAGTTCTTC. Translation: CASSPGLAGVDDEQFF. The chain employs TRBV7-6 and TRBJ2-1, with 13 bases matching TRBD2. CDR1 SGHVS and CDR2 FNYEAQ come from the germline V gene. The length of the CDR3 is 16 residues. J was trimmed by 8 bases and V by 5 bases; bases with no gene match: 9.

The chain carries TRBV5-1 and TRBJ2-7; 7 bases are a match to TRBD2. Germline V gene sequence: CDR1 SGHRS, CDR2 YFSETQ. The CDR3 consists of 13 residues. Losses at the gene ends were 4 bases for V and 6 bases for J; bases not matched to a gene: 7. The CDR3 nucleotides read TGCGCCAGCAGCCGGGGGACGGGGGGCGAGCAGTACTTC. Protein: CASSRGTGGEQYF.

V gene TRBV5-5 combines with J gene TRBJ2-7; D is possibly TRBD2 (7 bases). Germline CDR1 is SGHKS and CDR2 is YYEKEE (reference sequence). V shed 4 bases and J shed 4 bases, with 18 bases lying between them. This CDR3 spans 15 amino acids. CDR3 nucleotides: TGTGCCAGCAGCCTTTCACTTAGGGGGGGATACGAGCAGTACTTC. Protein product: CASSLSLRGGYEQYF.

Here the CDR3 DNA reads TGTGCCAGCAGTTACTCCAGGGGAAATAATTCACCCCTCCACTTT. Its translation: CASSYSRGNNSPLHF. The V and J genes are TRBV6-6 and TRBJ1-6; possible D gene TRBD1, 6 bases. Germline CDR1 is MNHNY and CDR2 is SVGAGI (reference sequence). V was clipped by 0 bases and J by 5 bases, with 8 bases between them. The CDR3 sequence is 15 residues long.

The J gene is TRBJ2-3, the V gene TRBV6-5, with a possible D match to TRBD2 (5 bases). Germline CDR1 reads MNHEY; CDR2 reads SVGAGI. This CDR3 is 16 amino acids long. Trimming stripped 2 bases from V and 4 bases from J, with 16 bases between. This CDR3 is CASSYGYGKLADTQYF. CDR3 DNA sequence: TGTGCCAGCAGTTACGGGTACGGGAAGCTAGCAGATACGCAGTATTTT.

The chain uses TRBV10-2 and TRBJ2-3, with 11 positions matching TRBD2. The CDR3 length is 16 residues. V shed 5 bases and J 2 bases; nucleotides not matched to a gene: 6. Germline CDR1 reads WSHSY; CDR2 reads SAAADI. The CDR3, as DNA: TGCGCCAGCAGTCCTCTTAGCGGGGGGGCCACAGATACGCAGTATTTT. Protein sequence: CASSPLSGGATDTQYF.

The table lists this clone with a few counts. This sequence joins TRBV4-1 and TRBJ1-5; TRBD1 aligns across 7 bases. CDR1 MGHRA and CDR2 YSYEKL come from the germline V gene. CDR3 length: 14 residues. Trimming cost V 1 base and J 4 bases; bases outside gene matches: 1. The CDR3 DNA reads TGCGCCAGCAGCCAAGGACAGGGTAATCAGCCCCAGCATTTT. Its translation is CASSQGQGNQPQHF.

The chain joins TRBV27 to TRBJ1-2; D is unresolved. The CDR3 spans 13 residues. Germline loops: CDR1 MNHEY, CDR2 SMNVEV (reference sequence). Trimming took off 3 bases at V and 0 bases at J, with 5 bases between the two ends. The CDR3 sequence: CASSFSTNYGYTF. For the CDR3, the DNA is TGTGCCAGCAGTTTTTCCACTAACTATGGCTACACCTTC.

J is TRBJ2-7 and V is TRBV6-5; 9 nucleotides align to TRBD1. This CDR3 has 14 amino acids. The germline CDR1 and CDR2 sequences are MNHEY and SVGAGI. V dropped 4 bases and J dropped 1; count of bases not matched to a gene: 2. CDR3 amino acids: CASSLTGGSYEQYF. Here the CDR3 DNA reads TGTGCCAGCAGTTTGACAGGGGGGTCCTACGAGCAGTACTTC.

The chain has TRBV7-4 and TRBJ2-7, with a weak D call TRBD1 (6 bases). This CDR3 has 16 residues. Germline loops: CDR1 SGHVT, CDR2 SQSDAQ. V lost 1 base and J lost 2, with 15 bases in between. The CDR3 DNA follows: TGTGCCAGCAGCTTAGTACAGGGCCCGACAACCTACGAGCAGTACTTC. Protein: CASSLVQGPTTYEQYF.

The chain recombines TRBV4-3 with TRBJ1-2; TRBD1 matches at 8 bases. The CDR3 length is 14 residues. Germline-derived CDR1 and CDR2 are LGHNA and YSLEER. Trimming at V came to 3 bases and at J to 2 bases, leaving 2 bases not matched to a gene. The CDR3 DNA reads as TGCGCCAGCAGCCAGGACAGGGTCAACTATGGCTACACCTTC. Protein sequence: CASSQDRVNYGYTF.

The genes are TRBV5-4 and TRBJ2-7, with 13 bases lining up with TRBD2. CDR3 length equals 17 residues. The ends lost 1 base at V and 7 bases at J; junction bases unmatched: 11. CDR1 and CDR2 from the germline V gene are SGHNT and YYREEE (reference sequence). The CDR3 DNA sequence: TGTGCCAGCAGCTTGAAGCTTTCCGGGACTAGCGGGGCAGAGCAGTACTTC. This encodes CASSLKLSGTSGAEQYF.

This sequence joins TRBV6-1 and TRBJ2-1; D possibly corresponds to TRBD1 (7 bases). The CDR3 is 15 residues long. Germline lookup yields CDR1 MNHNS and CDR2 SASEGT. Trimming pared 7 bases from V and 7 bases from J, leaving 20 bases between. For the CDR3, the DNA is TGTGCCAGCATCCTACAGGGGAGGAGTGGAAATGAGCAGTTCTTC. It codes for CASILQGRSGNEQFF.

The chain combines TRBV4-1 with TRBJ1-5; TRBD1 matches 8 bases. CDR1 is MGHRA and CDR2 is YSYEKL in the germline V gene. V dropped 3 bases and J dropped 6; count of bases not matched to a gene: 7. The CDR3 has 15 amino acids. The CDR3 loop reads CASSHYPRGPQPQHF. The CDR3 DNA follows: TGCGCCAGCAGCCATTACCCCAGGGGGCCTCAGCCCCAGCATTTT.

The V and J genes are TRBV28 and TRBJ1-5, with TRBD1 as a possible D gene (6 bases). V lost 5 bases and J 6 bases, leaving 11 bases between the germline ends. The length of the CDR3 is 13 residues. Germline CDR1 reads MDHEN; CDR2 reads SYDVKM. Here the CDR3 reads CASSATGLQPQHF. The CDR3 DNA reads TGTGCCAGCAGTGCGACAGGTCTTCAGCCCCAGCATTTT.

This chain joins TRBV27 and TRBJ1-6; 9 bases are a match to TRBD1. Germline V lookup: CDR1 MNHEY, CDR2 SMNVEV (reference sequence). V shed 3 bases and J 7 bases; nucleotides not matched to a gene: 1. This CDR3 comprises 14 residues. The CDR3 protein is CASSFGQGNSPLHF. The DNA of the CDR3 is TGTGCCAGCAGTTTTGGACAGGGGAATTCACCCCTCCACTTT.

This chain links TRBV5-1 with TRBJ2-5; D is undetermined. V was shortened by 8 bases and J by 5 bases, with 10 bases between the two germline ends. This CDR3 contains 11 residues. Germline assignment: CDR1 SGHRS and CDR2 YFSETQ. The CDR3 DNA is TGCGCCAGGAGAACTTGGGAGACCCAGTACTTC. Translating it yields CARRTWETQYF.